These 13 T cell receptor beta chains were sequenced from one sample in a study of CD8 T cells in ankylosing spondylitis. TCRdb recomputed calls from the 5' RACE reads with MiXCR, one row per CDR3 protein. The table has a few hundred thousand distinct CDR3 sequences, about 24% seen once. Source material: blood, either unsorted or a sorted T cell fraction (not recorded which). These receptors all come from a male donor with ankylosing spondylitis or in good health (not recorded which).

This clonotype was found many times. This sequence joins TRBV7-6 and TRBJ1-1, with 7 bases identical to TRBD1. CDR1 is SGHVS and CDR2 is FNYEAQ in the germline V gene. J gave up 6 bases and V 3 bases, and 7 bases lay outside the gene matches. The CDR3 runs 14 residues. Here the CDR3 DNA reads TGTGCCAGCAGCTTGGAAGGGGGCTTATCTGAAGCTTTCTTT. It yields the protein CASSLEGGLSEAFF.

This clonotype was picked up many times. This chain joins TRBV4-1 and TRBJ1-5; no firm D call. The CDR3 has 15 residues. The germline V and J ends were trimmed by 1 base and 2 bases, with 9 bases remaining between them. Per germline, CDR1 MGHRA and CDR2 YSYEKL. Written as DNA, the CDR3 is TGCGCCAGCAGCCAAGCGGTGCCAGGCAATCAGCCCCAGCATTTT. Translating gives CASSQAVPGNQPQHF.

This clonotype appeared a few times. V gene TRBV6-1 combines with J gene TRBJ2-7, with 12 bases fitting TRBD1. Looked up from germline, CDR1 is MNHNS and CDR2 is SASEGT. The CDR3 loop spans 14 amino acids. Unmatched junction bases numbered 11, after V lost 10 bases and J lost 7 bases. As DNA, the CDR3 is TGTGCCATCCGCCTGGGACAGGGGGCTGAAGAGCAGTACTTC. This gives the protein CAIRLGQGAEEQYF.

The chain couples TRBV7-8 to TRBJ2-6; TRBD2 might be the D (5 bases). Germline values: CDR1 SGHVS, CDR2 FQNEAQ. Between the trimmed V and J ends, which lost 6 bases and 4 bases, there was a span of 10 bases. The CDR3 spans 14 residues. The CDR3 region has the DNA TGTGCCAGCAGACCAGCGGCCGGGGCCAACGTCCTGACTTTC. It yields the protein CASRPAAGANVLTF.

This clonotype was seen ten or more times. The gene calls are TRBV20-1 and TRBJ2-1, with D possibly matching TRBD2 (6 bases). Germline-derived CDR1 and CDR2 are DFQATT and SNEGSKA (reference sequence). The V end lost 1 base, the J end lost 0 bases, and 10 bases lay between the germline ends. CDR3 length: 15 amino acids. The CDR3 coding sequence is TGCAGTGCTAGAGTTCGTAGCGGCTCCTACAATGAGCAGTTCTTC. Protein: CSARVRSGSYNEQFF.

There are many counts of this clonotype. The chain couples TRBV20-1 to TRBJ2-3, with 8 bases aligning to TRBD2. The CDR3 spans 14 residues. V was clipped by 5 bases and J by 0 bases; unmatched bases: 4. Germline V lookup: CDR1 DFQATT, CDR2 SNEGSKA (reference sequence). The CDR3 spells CSAVRGGSTDTQYF. In DNA form, the CDR3 reads TGCAGTGCTGTCCGGGGGGGGAGCACAGATACGCAGTATTTT.

This clonotype was recorded many times. The chain employs TRBV5-1 and TRBJ2-5, with TRBD1 as a possible D gene (6 bases). Between the trimmed V and J ends, which lost 0 bases and 7 bases, there was a span of 13 bases. CDR1 is SGHRS and CDR2 is YFSETQ in the germline V gene. CDR3 length: 14 residues. The CDR3 here is CASSLEGVRGTQYF. CDR3 coding DNA: TGCGCCAGCAGCTTGGAGGGGGTTCGGGGGACCCAGTACTTC.

This clonotype was detected only once. A single base separates this from a much larger clone, so it may be a read error. V and J are TRBV6-5 and TRBJ2-1; perhaps TRBD1 as D (5 bases). The germline V and J ends were trimmed by 2 bases and 9 bases, with 11 bases remaining between them. The CDR3 covers 13 residues. CDR1 and CDR2 from the germline V gene are MNHEY and SVGAGI. In DNA, the CDR3 is TGTGCCAGCAGTTACCTGGTAGGGGTTGAGCAGTTCTTC. It yields the protein CASSYLVGVEQFF.

At least ten counts were recorded for this clonotype. This chain links TRBV28 with TRBJ1-5, with TRBD1 identical over 8 bases. The CDR3 covers 17 residues. V lost 5 bases and J lost 9; bases outside the gene matches: 18. The germline gives CDR1 MDHEN, CDR2 SYDVKM. The CDR3: CASSPDRTGRFRVPQHF. The DNA for the CDR3 is TGTGCCAGCAGTCCCGATCGGACAGGGCGTTTTCGTGTGCCCCAGCATTTT.

This rearrangement joins TRBV13 to TRBJ2-1, with 11 positions matching TRBD2. Per germline, CDR1 PRHDT and CDR2 FYEKMQ (reference sequence). V shed 5 bases, J shed 8 bases, and the junction held 8 bases outside the gene matches. The CDR3 is 15 amino acids. The DNA of the CDR3 is TGTGCCAGCAGCACCATTAGCGGGGGGGCCGATGAGCAGTTCTTC. Amino acid sequence: CASSTISGGADEQFF. Variable domain in full (rest from reference TRBV13 and TRBJ2-1): AAGVIQSPRHLIKEKRETATLKCYPIPRHDTVYWYQQGPGQDPQFLISFYEKMQSDKGSIPDRFSAQQFSDYHSELNMSSLELGDSALYFCASSTISGGADEQFFGPGTRLTVL.

The CDR3 protein is CSARPGLAVYNEQFF. CDR3 DNA sequence: TGCAGTGCTAGGCCGGGACTAGCGGTCTACAATGAGCAGTTCTTC. This sequence joins TRBV20-1 and TRBJ2-1, with 11 bases lining up with TRBD2. Looked up from germline, CDR1 is DFQATT and CDR2 is SNEGSKA (reference sequence). CDR3 size: 15 residues. Germline trimming cut 3 bases from V and 3 bases from J; bases unmatched to any gene: 4.

This rearrangement joins TRBV5-1 to TRBJ1-1; D call uncertain. Germline V gene sequence: CDR1 SGHRS, CDR2 YFSETQ. Trimming took off 4 bases at V and 5 bases at J, with 12 bases between the two ends. The CDR3 runs 13 residues. The CDR3 DNA follows: TGCGCCAGCAGCCTCGACCCAGAGACTGAAGCTTTCTTT. It encodes CASSLDPETEAFF.

In this sample, this clonotype turned up many times. This chain uses TRBV20-1 with TRBJ2-7, with 7 bases lining up with TRBD1. The trim removed 6 bases at V and 5 bases at J, leaving 7 bases unmatched. The germline gives CDR1 DFQATT, CDR2 SNEGSKA (reference sequence). The CDR3 totals 12 residues. The CDR3 reads CSAETGKNEQYF. CDR3 coding DNA: TGCAGTGCAGAGACAGGGAAGAACGAGCAGTACTTC.